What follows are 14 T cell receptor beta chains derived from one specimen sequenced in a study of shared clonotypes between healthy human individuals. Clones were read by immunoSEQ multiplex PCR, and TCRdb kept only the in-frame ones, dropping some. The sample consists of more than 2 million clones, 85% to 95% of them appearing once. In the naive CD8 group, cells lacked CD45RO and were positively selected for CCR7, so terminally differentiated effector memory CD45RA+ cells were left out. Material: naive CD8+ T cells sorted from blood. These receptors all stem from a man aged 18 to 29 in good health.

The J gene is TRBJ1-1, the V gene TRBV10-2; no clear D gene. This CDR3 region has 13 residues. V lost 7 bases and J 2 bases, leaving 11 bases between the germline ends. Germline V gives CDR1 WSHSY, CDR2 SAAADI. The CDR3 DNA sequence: TGCGCCAGCACTTCGGACGGTAACACTGAAGCTTTCTTT. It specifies CASTSDGNTEAFF.

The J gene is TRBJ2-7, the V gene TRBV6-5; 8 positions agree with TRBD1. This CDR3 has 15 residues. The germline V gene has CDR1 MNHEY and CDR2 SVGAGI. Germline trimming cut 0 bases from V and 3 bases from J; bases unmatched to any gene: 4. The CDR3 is CASSYSGQGDYEQYF. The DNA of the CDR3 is TGTGCCAGCAGTTACTCTGGACAGGGAGACTACGAGCAGTACTTC.

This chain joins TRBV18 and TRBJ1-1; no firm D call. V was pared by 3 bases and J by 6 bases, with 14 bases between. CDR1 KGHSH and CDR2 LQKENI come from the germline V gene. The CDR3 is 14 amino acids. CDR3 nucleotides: TGTGCCAGCTCACCGCCTGGACCCGCCGCTGAAGCTTTCTTT. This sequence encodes CASSPPGPAAEAFF.

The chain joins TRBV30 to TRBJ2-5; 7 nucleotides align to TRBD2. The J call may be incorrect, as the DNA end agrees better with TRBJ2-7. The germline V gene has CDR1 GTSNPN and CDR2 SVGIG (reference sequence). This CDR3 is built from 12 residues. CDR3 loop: CAWTRGENEQYF. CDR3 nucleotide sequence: TGTGCCTGGACCCGGGGGGAGAACGAGCAGTACTTC.

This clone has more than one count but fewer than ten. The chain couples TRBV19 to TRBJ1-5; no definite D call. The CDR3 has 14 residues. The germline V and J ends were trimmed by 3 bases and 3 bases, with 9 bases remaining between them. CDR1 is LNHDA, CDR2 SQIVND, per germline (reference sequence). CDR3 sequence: CASSMAGINQPQHF. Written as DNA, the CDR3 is TGTGCCAGTAGTATGGCGGGAATCAATCAGCCCCAGCATTTT.

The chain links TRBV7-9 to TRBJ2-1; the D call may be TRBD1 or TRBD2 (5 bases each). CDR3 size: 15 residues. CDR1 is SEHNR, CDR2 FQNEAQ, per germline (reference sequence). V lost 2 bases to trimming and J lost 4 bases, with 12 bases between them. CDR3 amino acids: CASSLFTGPYNEQFF. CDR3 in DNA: TGTGCCAGCAGCTTATTCACGGGACCGTACAATGAGCAGTTCTTC.

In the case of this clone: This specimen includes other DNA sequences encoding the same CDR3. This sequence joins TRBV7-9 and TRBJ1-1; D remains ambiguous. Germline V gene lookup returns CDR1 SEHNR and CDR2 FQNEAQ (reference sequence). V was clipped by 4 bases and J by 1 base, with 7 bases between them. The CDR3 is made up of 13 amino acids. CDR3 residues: CASSSPGNTEAFF. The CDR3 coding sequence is TGTGCCAGCAGCTCCCCAGGGAACACTGAAGCTTTCTTT.

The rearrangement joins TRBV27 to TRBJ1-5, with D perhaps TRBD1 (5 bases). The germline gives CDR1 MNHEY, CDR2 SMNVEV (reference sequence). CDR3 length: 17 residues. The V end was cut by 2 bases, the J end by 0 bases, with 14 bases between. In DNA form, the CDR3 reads TGTGCCAGCAGTTTAAGTTCCGAGACAGTTAGCAATCAGCCCCAGCATTTT. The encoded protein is CASSLSSETVSNQPQHF.

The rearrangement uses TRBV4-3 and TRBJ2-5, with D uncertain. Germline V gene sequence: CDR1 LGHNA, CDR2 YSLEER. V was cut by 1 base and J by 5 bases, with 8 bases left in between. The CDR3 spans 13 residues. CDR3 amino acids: CASSQGLPETQYF. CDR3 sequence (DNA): TGCGCCAGCAGCCAAGGGCTGCCCGAGACCCAGTACTTC.

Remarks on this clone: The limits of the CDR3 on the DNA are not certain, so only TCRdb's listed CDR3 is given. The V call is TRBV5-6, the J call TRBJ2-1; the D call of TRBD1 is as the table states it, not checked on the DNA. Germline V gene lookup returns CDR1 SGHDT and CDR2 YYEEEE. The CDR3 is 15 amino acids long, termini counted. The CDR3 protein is CASSFGPGALNEQFF.

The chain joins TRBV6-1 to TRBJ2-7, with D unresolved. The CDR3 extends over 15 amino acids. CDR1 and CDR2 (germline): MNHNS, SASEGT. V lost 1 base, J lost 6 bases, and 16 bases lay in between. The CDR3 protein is CASSEGWYAPTEQYF. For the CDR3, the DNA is TGTGCCAGCAGTGAAGGGTGGTACGCCCCAACCGAGCAGTACTTC.

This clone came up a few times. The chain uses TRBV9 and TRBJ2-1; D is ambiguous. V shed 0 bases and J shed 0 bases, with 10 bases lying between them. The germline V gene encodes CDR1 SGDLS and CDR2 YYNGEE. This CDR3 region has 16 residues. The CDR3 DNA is TGTGCCAGCAGCGTAGCGGCGTCGTTCTCCTACAATGAGCAGTTCTTC. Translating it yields CASSVAASFSYNEQFF.

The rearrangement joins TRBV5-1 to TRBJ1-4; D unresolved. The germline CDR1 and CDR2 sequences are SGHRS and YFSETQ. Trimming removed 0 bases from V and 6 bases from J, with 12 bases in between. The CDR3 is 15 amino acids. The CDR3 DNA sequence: TGCGCCAGCAGCTTGGGGAGTAGGGTCGATGAAAAACTGTTTTTT. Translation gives CASSLGSRVDEKLFF. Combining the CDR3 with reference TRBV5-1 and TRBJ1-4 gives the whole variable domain KAGVTQTPRYLIKTRGQQVTLSCSPISGHRSVSWYQQTPGQGLQFLFEYFSETQRNKGNFPGRFSGRQFSNSRSEMNVSTLELGDSALYLCASSLGSRVDEKLFFGSGTQLSVL.

The CDR3: CASSPIAGSSYEQYF. In DNA form, the CDR3 reads TGCGCCAGCAGCCCGATAGCGGGAAGTTCCTACGAGCAGTACTTC. The chain combines TRBV4-3 with TRBJ2-7, with 8 positions matching TRBD2. CDR1 LGHNA and CDR2 YSLEER come from the germline V gene. This CDR3 contains 15 residues. J lost 1 base, V lost 4 bases, and 6 bases had no gene match.